The entry below gives a single TCR beta chain sequence along with its context. Its antigen is as yet unknown. The data belong to a study of cytomegalovirus exposure and HLA in healthy donors. V lost 10 bases, J lost 5 bases, and 4 bases stayed unmatched. Germline V gene sequence: CDR1 MNHNS, CDR2 SASEGT. The CDR3 has 11 residues. Findings and limits, study-wide: A later analysis linked a missense variant in DCLRE1C to the trimming of TCR beta V and J genes.

PCR was performed using 60 Vbeta and 13 Jbeta primers. TCRdb keeps only in-frame clones here, not all; method: immunoSEQ multiplex PCR. The data contain over 150,000 clones, about 80% of them singletons. This TCR was recovered from a woman between 45 and 65 years old in good health and CMV-seropositive. The sequenced sample consisted of PBMCs. The V and J genes are TRBV6-1 and TRBJ2-7, with TRBD2 matching 8 bases. The CDR3 protein is CATGGLHEQYF. The CDR3 DNA is TGTGCCACGGGGGGGCTCCACGAGCAGTACTTC.